What follows is one T cell receptor beta chain and its context. Its cognate antigen is unknown. It is unclear where the CDR3 begins or ends on the DNA, so no DNA is shown, and the CDR3 is as TCRdb lists it. This sample is drawn from a study of CD8+CD57+ T cells in acquired aplastic anemia. Overall study context: Mean yield of DNA from sorted CD4+ and CD8+ cells was approximately 3 ug. Study results and caveats: The number of CD8+ CDR3 sequences shared by patients and controls was 25 to 35. Patients showed no significant difference from controls in CD8+ Simpson's diversity.

Germline V lookup: CDR1 SQVTM, CDR2 ANQGSEA. Both ends counted, the CDR3 spans 12 residues. CDR3 and TCR beta VDJ profiling relied on genomic DNA as the template. One entry per CDR3 protein, called by TCRdb with MiXCR from the reads. The table records hundreds of thousands of distinct CDR3 sequences, about a third of them present only once. By flow cytometry, patients selected for sequencing had shown an expansion of CD8+CD57+ cells. Each patient had severe acquired aplastic anemia. This TCR was recovered from a human donor with aplastic anemia. The sequencing sample was made of sorted CD4+, CD8+, or CD8+CD57+ T cells (not recorded which) from PBMCs. The V and J genes are TRBV29-1 and TRBJ1-2. This CDR3 is CSVRDGFYGCTF.